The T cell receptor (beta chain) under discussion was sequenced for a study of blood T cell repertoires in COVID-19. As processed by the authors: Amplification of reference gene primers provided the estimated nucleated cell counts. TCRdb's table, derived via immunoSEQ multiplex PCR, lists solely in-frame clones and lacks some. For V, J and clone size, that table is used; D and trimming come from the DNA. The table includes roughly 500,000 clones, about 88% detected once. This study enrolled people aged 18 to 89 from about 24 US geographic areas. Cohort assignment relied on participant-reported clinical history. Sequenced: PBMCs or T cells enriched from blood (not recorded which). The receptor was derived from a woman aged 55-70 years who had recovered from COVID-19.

CDR3: CASSTQGGGSTEAFF. The CDR3 bases are TGTGCCAGTAGTACCCAGGGCGGGGGAAGCACTGAAGCTTTCTTT. The V gene is TRBV19, the J gene TRBJ1-1; a weak D match, TRBD1 (5 bases). The CDR3 has 15 residues. The V gene's germline CDR1 is LNHDA and CDR2 SQIVND (reference sequence). Trimming removed 4 bases at V and 4 bases at J, with 16 bases between.